Described below is a single T cell receptor beta chain sequence and its context. Antigen: not known. CDR3 length equals 14 residues. Germline values: CDR1 SSHAT, CDR2 FNYEAQ (reference sequence). This sample is drawn from a study of PD-1 blockade in mismatch repair-deficient tumors. General study points: Tumor-resident clones, often undetectable pretreatment in blood, expanded then contracted after pembrolizumab.

All patients were mismatch repair deficient, assessed by either PCR or immunohistochemistry. The TCR-sequenced patients were a few responders to pembrolizumab. The method was immunoSEQ multiplex PCR; TCRdb's version includes in-frame clones alone and lacks a portion of them. The repertoire holds around 110,000 clones, roughly 80% seen once, with 4.5% to 5.5% in the top ten. The sequenced sample was peripheral blood, obtained about 60 weeks after starting pembrolizumab. The genes are TRBV7-7 and TRBJ2-6; D might be TRBD2 (6 bases). The TCR originated in an adult with mismatch repair-deficient cancer. The CDR3 loop is CASGRDSGANVLTF. In DNA form, the CDR3 reads TGTGCTAGCGGCAGGGACTCTGGGGCCAACGTCCTGACTTTC.